This T cell receptor beta chain was sequenced for a study of CD8+ T cells in alopecia areata. As the sequencing template, cDNA was produced by extracting RNA and reverse transcribing it. The data were produced by immunoSEQ multiplex PCR, yet TCRdb's version contains in-frame clones alone and is incomplete. This table has around 170,000 clones, about 51% appearing once. Germline-derived CDR1 and CDR2 are SNHLY and FYNNEI. The CDR3 length is 15 residues. V was cut by 6 bases and J by 3 bases, with 14 bases left in between. Documented treatment: oral pan-JAK inhibitor, 5-10 mg twice daily. The rearrangement uses TRBV2 and TRBJ2-2; D may be TRBD2 (6 bases). The specimen was CD8+ T cells sorted from blood, collected between weeks 51 and 54, from a patient treated with tofacitinib. The clonotype originates from a human donor with alopecia areata. This CDR3 is CASRPGGGDTGELFF. In nucleotides, the CDR3 is TGTGCCAGCAGGCCCGGCGGAGGGGACACCGGGGAGCTGTTTTTT.